This T cell receptor (beta chain) was observed in a study of cytomegalovirus exposure and HLA in healthy donors. General study results and limits: Cytomegalovirus-associated TCR beta chains were listed, numbering some 170.

Separate from the roughly 700-subject first cohort was the approximately 120-subject validation cohort, to which the donors belonged. As regards this clone: What it binds is unknown.

The germline V gene encodes CDR1 SGHVS and CDR2 FQNEAQ. The V gene end was trimmed by 5 bases and the J gene end by 4 bases; junction bases not matched to a gene: 11. The CDR3 consists of 16 residues. Clones were read by immunoSEQ multiplex PCR, and TCRdb kept only the in-frame ones, dropping some. The table shows approximately 150,000 clones, with around 85% occurring only once. V and J are TRBV7-8 and TRBJ1-2; TRBD1 agrees at 9 bases. This sequence originates from a man aged 25-45 years in good health and CMV-seropositive. Material for sequencing was PBMCs. The CDR3 is CASSDRTGDRSYGYTF. The DNA for the CDR3 is TGTGCCAGCAGCGATCGGACAGGGGATAGAAGCTATGGCTACACCTTC.